A selection of T cell receptor beta chains follows, all from one sample in a study of T cell responses to AZD1222 COVID-19 vaccine. Some clones are missing from TCRdb's copy, which holds only in-frame ones; the method was immunoSEQ multiplex PCR. The sample records 100,000 or so clones, 80% to 90% being singletons. Sample: peripheral blood, taken 28 days after the second AZD1222 dose. Source of these receptors: an adult who received the AZD1222 COVID-19 vaccine. CDR3s include the opening cysteine and the closing phenylalanine or tryptophan. D genes are given only for firm matches. Clone size is stated in some rows and not others, as once, few, many or a class when expanded.

TRBJ2-7	medium-sized	TRBV7-9	NA	TGTGCCAGCAGCTCCAATAGGAGGGAGCAGTACTTC	CASSSNRREQYF
TRBJ2-7	NA	TRBV30	NA	TGTGCCTGGAGTGTACTGGACGGGGTGGGCGAGCAGTACTTC	CAWSVLDGVGEQYF
TRBJ1-4	once	TRBV2	NA	TGTGCCAGCAGAATAGGGACCACTAATGAAAAACTGTTTTTT	CASRIGTTNEKLFF
TRBJ1-1	NA	TRBV7-9	NA	TGTGCCAGCAGCTTTGGGGGGGAAGCTTTCTTT	CASSFGGEAFF
TRBJ2-5	NA	TRBV19	NA	TGTGCCAGTAAGAACGCCGCACAAGAGACCCAGTACTTC	CASKNAAQETQYF
TRBJ1-1	NA	TRBV5-6	NA	NA	CASSFGDGYEAFF
TRBJ1-6	NA	TRBV6-6	NA	TGTGCCAGCAGTTACGGCCTGGGGTCACCCCTCCACTTT	CASSYGLGSPLHF
TRBJ2-2	once	TRBV27	TRBD2	TGTGCCAGCAGTTTTAGCCGGGGGGGCACCGGGGAGCTGTTTTTT	CASSFSRGGTGELFF
TRBJ2-2	NA	TRBV5-4	TRBD2	TGTGCCAGCAGCGGAGGACTAGCCTCCGGGGAGCTGTTTTTT	CASSGGLASGELFF
TRBJ2-2	NA	TRBV5-1	TRBD2	TGCGCCAGCAGCCCAATAGCGGGGGTGACCGGGGAGCTGTTTTTT	CASSPIAGVTGELFF
TRBJ2-6	NA	TRBV27	TRBD1	TGTGCCAGCAGTTTTAACCGGGACAGGTACTCTGGGGCCAACGTCCTGACTTTC	CASSFNRDRYSGANVLTF
TRBJ1-1	NA	TRBV6-5	TRBD1	TGTGCCAGCAGAGTGACAGGGTACACTGAAGCTTTCTTT	CASRVTGYTEAFF
TRBJ2-2	NA	TRBV5-1	NA	TGCGCCAGCAGCTTGGCAAGCGCCACCGGGGAGCTGTTTTTT	CASSLASATGELFF
TRBJ2-3	once	TRBV19	NA	TGTGCCAGTAGTATCGGAGAGATTACCGATACGCAGTATTTT	CASSIGEITDTQYF
TRBJ2-1	NA	TRBV9	TRBD1	TGTGCCAGCAGCCTGACAGGGGAGATCTACAATGAGCAGTTCTTC	CASSLTGEIYNEQFF
TRBJ2-7	NA	TRBV19	NA	TGTGCCAGTAGTAGGACAGCGCCCTACGAGCAGTACTTC	CASSRTAPYEQYF
TRBJ1-6	NA	TRBV4-1	NA	TGCGCCAGCAGCCAACAGTGGGGGACGGGAAATAATTCACCCCTCCACTTT	CASSQQWGTGNNSPLHF
TRBJ2-7	NA	TRBV19	NA	TGTGCCAGTAGTTCAGGTGGGGGACGCCGTTTAGAGCAGTACTTC	CASSSGGGRRLEQYF
TRBJ2-3	NA	TRBV7-8	TRBD2	TGTGCCAGCAGCTTAGCTACTGTGGCGGGAGCCAGCACAGATACGCAGTATTTT	CASSLATVAGASTDTQYF
TRBJ1-2	NA	TRBV30	TRBD1	TGTGCCTGGAGTGTAGGGGGCCGGAGCTACACCTTC	CAWSVGGRSYTF
TRBJ2-7	NA	TRBV28	TRBD2	TGTGCCAGCAGCTCCCGGTACGGGACTAAAATTTACGAGCAGTACTTC	CASSSRYGTKIYEQYF
TRBJ1-4	once	TRBV2	TRBD1	TGTGCCAGCAGCCTACACAGGGGGCCCACGGGAGAAAAACTGTTTTTT	CASSLHRGPTGEKLFF
TRBJ2-7	NA	TRBV5-1	NA	TGCGCCAGCAGGTACGGACAGACCCCCTACGAGCAGTACTTC	CASRYGQTPYEQYF
TRBJ2-4	NA	TRBV7-6	NA	TGTGCCAGCAGCCCGGGACGGGTAAACATTCAGTACTTC	CASSPGRVNIQYF
TRBJ2-1	NA	TRBV27	NA	TGTGCCAGCAGTAGGACGGGATCCTACAATGAGCAGTTCTTC	CASSRTGSYNEQFF
TRBJ2-2	NA	TRBV6-1	TRBD1	TGTGCCAGCAGTGAAAGAGGTGGACAGGGGAGCACCGGGGAGCTGTTTTTT	CASSERGGQGSTGELFF
TRBJ1-2	NA	TRBV18	TRBD1	TGTGCCAGCTCACCTTTGGACAGGGGAGGCTATGGCTACACCTTC	CASSPLDRGGYGYTF
TRBJ1-2	NA	TRBV4-1	NA	TGCGCCAGCAGCCCCCGGAATGGGGCGGACGGCTACACCTTC	CASSPRNGADGYTF
TRBJ1-2	NA	TRBV2	NA	TGTGCCAGTTCACGGGACTATGGCTACACCTTC	CASSRDYGYTF
TRBJ2-7	NA	TRBV6-4	NA	TGTGCCAGCAGTGACTCCTACGAGCAGTACTTC	CASSDSYEQYF
TRBJ2-7	once	TRBV19	NA	TGTGCCAGTAGTATAGGACAAGACTACCACGAGCAGTACTTC	CASSIGQDYHEQYF
TRBJ1-1	few	TRBV19	NA	TGTGCCAGTAGTATAGAGTTCAACACTGAAGCTTTCTTT	CASSIEFNTEAFF
TRBJ2-2	NA	TRBV24-1	TRBD1	TGTGCCACCAGTGACCCCTCTGGCGGGACAGGGAACACCGGGGAGCTGTTTTTT	CATSDPSGGTGNTGELFF
TRBJ1-1	once	TRBV6-5	NA	TGTGCCAGCAGTCGACAGGCGGGTTACACTGAAGCTTTCTTT	CASSRQAGYTEAFF
TRBJ1-2	once	TRBV27	NA	TGTGCCAGCAGTCCTTCATGGGACGGAACTGGGATCTATGGCTACACCTTC	CASSPSWDGTGIYGYTF
TRBJ1-2	NA	TRBV5-1	TRBD1	TGCGCCAGCAGCGCTCAGGGGGAATATGGCTACACCTTC	CASSAQGEYGYTF
TRBJ1-2	NA	TRBV7-2	NA	TGTGCCAGCAGTCTAAACGCCCTGGGTGGCTACACCTTC	CASSLNALGGYTF